A selection of T cell receptor beta chains follows, all from one sample in a study of blood T cell repertoires in COVID-19. Libraries were prepared by immunoSEQ multiplex PCR; TCRdb keeps only in-frame clonotypes and omits some of them. The sample yields about 52,000 clones, around nine tenths seen once. Sequencing was performed on peripheral blood. These receptors came from an elderly man with active or convalescent COVID-19. Both conserved end residues are part of each CDR3. The D gene is left open where the match is weak. The size of a clone is reported for some rows only, either as once, few or many, or as a class for expanded clones.

d_call j_call v_call clone_size cdr3_aa cdr3_nt
NA TRBJ2-3 TRBV4-3 NA CASSQSRDTTDTQYF TGCGCCAGCAGCCAAAGCCGGGACACCACAGATACGCAGTATTTT
NA TRBJ2-3 TRBV18 NA CASSQPGLVTDTQYF TGTGCCAGCTCACAGCCGGGACTGGTGACAGATACGCAGTATTTT
NA TRBJ2-7 TRBV2 once CAGRGTFSYEQYF TGTGCCGGGAGAGGGACATTCTCCTACGAGCAGTACTTC
NA TRBJ2-1 TRBV4-3 NA CASSQVGMTGYNEQFF TGCGCCAGCAGCCAAGTAGGAATGACAGGTTACAATGAGCAGTTCTTC
NA TRBJ1-2 TRBV21-1 NA CASSKAAGTGGYTF TGTGCCAGCAGCAAAGCTGCCGGGACTGGTGGCTACACCTTC
TRBD2 TRBJ2-1 TRBV5-1 NA CASSSGTSGRDLNEQFF TGCGCCAGCAGCTCCGGGACTAGCGGGAGGGACCTCAATGAGCAGTTCTTC
TRBD1 TRBJ1-1 TRBV10-3 NA CAISESTGGYTEAFF TGTGCCATCAGTGAGTCGACAGGGGGGTACACTGAAGCTTTCTTT
NA TRBJ1-6 TRBV7-2 once CASSLDFRESPLHF TGTGCCAGCAGCTTAGACTTCAGGGAATCACCCCTCCACTTT
TRBD2 TRBJ2-4 TRBV7-2 NA CASSLTGGAKNIQYF TGTGCCAGCAGCTTAACGGGGGGGGCCAAAAACATTCAGTACTTC
NA TRBJ2-7 TRBV23-1 NA CASSQSGPVFGEQYF TGCGCCAGCAGTCAATCGGGGCCCGTATTCGGCGAGCAGTACTTC
TRBD1 TRBJ1-5 TRBV30 NA CAWSPNRGPLPQHF TGTGCCTGGAGCCCCAACAGGGGCCCTTTGCCCCAGCATTTT
NA TRBJ1-2 TRBV28 NA CASSLPYLPNYGAGYTF TGTGCCAGCAGTTTACCCTATTTACCGAACTACGGTGCCGGCTACACCTTC
TRBD2 TRBJ2-3 TRBV30 NA CAWSVGLAGGTDTQYF TGTGCCTGGAGTGTAGGACTAGCGGGAGGCACAGATACGCAGTATTTT
NA TRBJ1-5 TRBV28 NA CAGRTDSNQPQHF TGTGCCGGTCGGACAGATAGCAATCAGCCCCAGCATTTT
NA TRBJ2-7 TRBV21-1 NA CATQNGGYRDSYEQYF TGTGCCACCCAAAATGGGGGTTACAGGGACTCCTACGAGCAGTACTTC
NA TRBJ1-2 TRBV7-2 NA CASSLKQGPIYGYTF TGTGCCAGCAGCTTAAAACAGGGCCCTATCTATGGCTACACCTTC
NA TRBJ2-7 TRBV3-1/TRBV3-2 NA CASSPPGVDEQYF TGTGCCAGCAGCCCCCCGGGGGTTGACGAGCAGTACTTC
TRBD2 TRBJ2-1 TRBV5-1 NA CASSFRGGGPNEQFF TGCGCCAGCAGCTTCCGCGGGGGGGGACCTAATGAGCAGTTCTTC
TRBD2 TRBJ2-1 TRBV4-1 NA CASSQGSSGRNEQFF TGCGCCAGCAGCCAAGGGAGTAGCGGGAGAAATGAGCAGTTCTTC
NA TRBJ1-6 TRBV5-4 NA CASSSSSSYNSPLHF TGTGCCAGCAGCTCCTCGAGCTCCTATAATTCACCCCTCCACTTT
NA TRBJ1-5 TRBV29-1 NA CSYSAGSNQPQHF TGCAGCTACAGCGCAGGGAGCAATCAGCCCCAGCATTTT
NA TRBJ2-1 TRBV4-3 NA CASSQDSWGQGYNEQFF TGCGCCAGCAGCCAAGATTCGTGGGGGCAGGGCTACAATGAGCAGTTCTTC
NA TRBJ2-7 TRBV4-3 NA CASSQGSSGDYEQYF TGCGCCAGCAGCCAGGGGAGTAGCGGAGACTACGAGCAGTACTTC
TRBD2 TRBJ2-3 TRBV25-1 NA CARVAGAQSRYF TGTGCCAGAGTAGCGGGGGCGCAATCCAGGTATTTT
NA TRBJ1-1 TRBV28 NA CASSFPHTNTEAFF TGTGCCAGCAGTTTCCCCCACACGAACACTGAAGCTTTCTTT
NA TRBJ1-2 TRBV2 once CASSSQAQRYYGYTF TGTGCCAGCAGTAGTCAGGCCCAACGGTACTATGGCTACACCTTC
TRBD1 TRBJ2-7 TRBV6-4 NA CASSEIPGTAYEQYF TGTGCCAGCAGCGAGATCCCCGGGACAGCCTACGAGCAGTACTTC